This T cell receptor beta chain is from a study of metastatic and nonmetastatic thyroid tumors. Study information: Repertoires from blood and tumor or nodule tissue of malignant and benign thyroid patients were compared.

In the study's own analysis: The study's classifier, a distant-metastasis tool for papillary thyroid cancer, was built using CDR3 differences across clinicopathological groups. TCRdb re-clonotyped the PCR reads through MiXCR. It is TCRdb's table, rather than the study itself, that gives the V and J calls and clone size. The sample gives about 12,000 clones, roughly an eighth of which show up once; approximately 30% is in the top ten. Whole-study results and caveats: The study reportedly found significantly higher TCR beta diversity in malignant thyroid tumors than benign nodules, in blood and tumor.

This clone has ten or more counts. No antigen is known for it. Each patient came to thyroid surgery without any prior treatment (of any kind). The V and J ends lost 1 base and 3 bases respectively, with 15 bases between them. Germline assignment: CDR1 MGHRA and CDR2 YSYEKL. This CDR3 has 16 residues. Sequencing used blood. The receptor was isolated from a female donor with papillary thyroid cancer or a benign thyroid nodule (not recorded which). Some clones in this sample may be carry-over from other donors' samples. The chain couples TRBV4-1 to TRBJ1-2; D perhaps matches TRBD1 (6 bases). The DNA of the CDR3 is TGCGCCAGCAGCCAAGGGACACAGGGCTTTCACTATGGCTACACCTTC. It translates to CASSQGTQGFHYGYTF.